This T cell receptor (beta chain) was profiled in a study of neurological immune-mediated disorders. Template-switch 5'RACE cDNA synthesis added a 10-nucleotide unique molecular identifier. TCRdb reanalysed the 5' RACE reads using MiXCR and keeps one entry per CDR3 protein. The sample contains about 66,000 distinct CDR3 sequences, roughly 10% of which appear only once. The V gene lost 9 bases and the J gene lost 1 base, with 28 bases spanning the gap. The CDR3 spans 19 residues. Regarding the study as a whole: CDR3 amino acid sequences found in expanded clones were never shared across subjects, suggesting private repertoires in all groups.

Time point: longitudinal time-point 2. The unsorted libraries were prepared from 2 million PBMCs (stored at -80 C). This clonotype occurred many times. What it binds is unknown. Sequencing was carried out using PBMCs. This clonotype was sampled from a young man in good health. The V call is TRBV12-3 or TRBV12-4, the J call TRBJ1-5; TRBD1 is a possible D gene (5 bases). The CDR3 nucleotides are TGTGCCAGGGGGGGTGGTCCTTGGCGCGAGGAGTGGAGCAATCAGCCCCAGCATTTT. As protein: CARGGGPWREEWSNQPQHF.